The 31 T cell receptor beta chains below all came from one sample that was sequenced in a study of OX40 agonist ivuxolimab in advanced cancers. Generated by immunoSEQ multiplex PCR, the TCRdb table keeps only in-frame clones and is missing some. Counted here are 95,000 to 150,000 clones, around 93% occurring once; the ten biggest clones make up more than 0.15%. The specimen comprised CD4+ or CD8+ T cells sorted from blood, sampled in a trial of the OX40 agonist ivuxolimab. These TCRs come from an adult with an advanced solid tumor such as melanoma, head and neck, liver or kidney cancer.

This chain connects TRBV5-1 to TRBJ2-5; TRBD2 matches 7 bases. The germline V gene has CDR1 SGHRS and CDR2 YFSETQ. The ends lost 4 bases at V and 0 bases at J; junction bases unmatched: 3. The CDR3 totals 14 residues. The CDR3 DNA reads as TGCGCCAGCAGCCAAAGCGGGGACCAAGAGACCCAGTACTTC. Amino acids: CASSQSGDQETQYF.

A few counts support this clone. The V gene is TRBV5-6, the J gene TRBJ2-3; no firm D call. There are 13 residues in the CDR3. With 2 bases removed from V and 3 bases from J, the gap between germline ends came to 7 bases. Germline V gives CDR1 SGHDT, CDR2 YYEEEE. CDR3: CASSFVRTDTQYF. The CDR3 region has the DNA TGTGCCAGCAGCTTCGTGAGGACAGATACGCAGTATTTT.

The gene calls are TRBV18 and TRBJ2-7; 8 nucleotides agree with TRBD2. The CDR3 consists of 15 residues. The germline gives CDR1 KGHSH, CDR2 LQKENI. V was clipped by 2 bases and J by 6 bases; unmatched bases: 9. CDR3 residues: CASSPFVAGSGEQYF. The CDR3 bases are TGTGCCAGCTCACCATTCGTAGCGGGATCCGGCGAGCAGTACTTC.

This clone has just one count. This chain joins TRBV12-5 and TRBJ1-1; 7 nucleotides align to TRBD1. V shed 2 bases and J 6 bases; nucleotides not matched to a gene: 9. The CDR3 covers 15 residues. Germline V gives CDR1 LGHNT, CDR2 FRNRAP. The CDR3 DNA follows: TGTGCTAGTGGTTTGAACGGTGGCAGGGGGGCTGAAGCTTTCTTT. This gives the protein CASGLNGGRGAEAFF.

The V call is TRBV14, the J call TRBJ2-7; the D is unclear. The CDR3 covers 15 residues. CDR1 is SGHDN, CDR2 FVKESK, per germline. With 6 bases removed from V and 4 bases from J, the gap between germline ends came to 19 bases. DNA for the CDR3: TGTGCCAGCAGTGGGCTCCGGTGGGGTCGGTACGAGCAGTACTTC. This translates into CASSGLRWGRYEQYF.

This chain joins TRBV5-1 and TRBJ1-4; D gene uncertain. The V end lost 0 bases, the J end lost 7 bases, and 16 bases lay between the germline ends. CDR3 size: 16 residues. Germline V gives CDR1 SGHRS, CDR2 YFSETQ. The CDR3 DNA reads TGCGCCAGCAGCTTGGTGGGGAGCACTGGCGGTGAAAAACTGTTTTTT. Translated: CASSLVGSTGGEKLFF.

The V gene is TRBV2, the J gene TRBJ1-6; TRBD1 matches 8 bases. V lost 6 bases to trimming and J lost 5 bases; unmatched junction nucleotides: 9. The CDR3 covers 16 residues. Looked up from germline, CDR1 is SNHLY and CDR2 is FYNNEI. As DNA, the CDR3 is TGTGCCAGCAGCCGGACAGGGCTCGGGAATAATTCACCCCTCCACTTT. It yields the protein CASSRTGLGNNSPLHF.

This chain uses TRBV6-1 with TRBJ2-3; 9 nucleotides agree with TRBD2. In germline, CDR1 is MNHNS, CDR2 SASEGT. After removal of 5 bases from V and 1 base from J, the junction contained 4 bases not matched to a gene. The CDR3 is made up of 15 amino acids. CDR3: CASSSTSGRTDTQYF. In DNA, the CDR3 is TGTGCCAGCAGTTCCACTAGCGGGCGCACAGATACGCAGTATTTT.

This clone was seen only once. The CDR3 DNA sequence: TGTGCCAGCAGTTCCCCCGGGCACTCCCAAGAGACCCAGTACTTC. This translates into CASSSPGHSQETQYF. The V and J genes are TRBV27 and TRBJ2-5, with unresolved D. V shed 4 bases and J shed 1 base, with 13 bases lying between them. CDR3 length: 15 residues. The germline gives CDR1 MNHEY, CDR2 SMNVEV (reference sequence).

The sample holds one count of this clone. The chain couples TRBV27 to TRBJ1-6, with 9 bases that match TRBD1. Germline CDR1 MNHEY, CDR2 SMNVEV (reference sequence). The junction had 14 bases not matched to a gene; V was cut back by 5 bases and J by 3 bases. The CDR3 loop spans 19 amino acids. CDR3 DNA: TGTGCCAGCAGTCGGGGACAGGGTAGCCTCCCCCTCTATAATTCACCCCTCCACTTT. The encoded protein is CASSRGQGSLPLYNSPLHF.

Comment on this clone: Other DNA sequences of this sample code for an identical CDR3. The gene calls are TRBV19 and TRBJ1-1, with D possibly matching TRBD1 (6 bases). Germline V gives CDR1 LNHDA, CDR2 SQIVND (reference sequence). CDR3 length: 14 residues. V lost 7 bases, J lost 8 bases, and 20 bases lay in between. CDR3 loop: CASKGDRNTAEAFF. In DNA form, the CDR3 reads TGTGCCAGTAAAGGAGACAGGAACACTGCGGAAGCTTTCTTT.

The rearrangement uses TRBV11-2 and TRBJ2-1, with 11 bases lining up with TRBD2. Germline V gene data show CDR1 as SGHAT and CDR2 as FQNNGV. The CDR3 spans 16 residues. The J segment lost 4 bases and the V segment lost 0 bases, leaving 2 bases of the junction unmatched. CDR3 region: CASSLDLAGGYNEQFF. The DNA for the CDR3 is TGTGCCAGCAGCTTAGATCTAGCGGGGGGTTACAATGAGCAGTTCTTC.

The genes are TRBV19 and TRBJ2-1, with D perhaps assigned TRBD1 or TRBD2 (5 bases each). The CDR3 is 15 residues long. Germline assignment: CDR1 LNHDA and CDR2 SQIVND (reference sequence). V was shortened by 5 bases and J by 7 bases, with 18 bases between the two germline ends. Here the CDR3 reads CASSDPGTTRNEQFF. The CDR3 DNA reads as TGTGCCAGTAGTGACCCCGGGACCACCCGGAATGAGCAGTTCTTC.

In nucleotides, the CDR3 is TGTGCCAGTAGTATACTAGACAGGGACACCGGGGAGCTGTTTTTT. Translation: CASSILDRDTGELFF. The chain links TRBV19 to TRBJ2-2; 7 bases are shared with TRBD1. The germline V gene has CDR1 LNHDA and CDR2 SQIVND (reference sequence). The CDR3 extends over 15 amino acids. V trimming: 2 bases; J trimming: 3 bases; junction bases outside the gene matches: 3. Supplemented by reference TRBV19 and TRBJ2-2, the full variable domain reads DGGITQSPKYLFRKEGQNVTLSCEQNLNHDAMYWYRQDPGQGLRLIYYSQIVNDFQKGDIAEGYSVSREKKESFPLTVTSAQKNPTAFYLCASSILDRDTGELFFGEGSRLTVL.

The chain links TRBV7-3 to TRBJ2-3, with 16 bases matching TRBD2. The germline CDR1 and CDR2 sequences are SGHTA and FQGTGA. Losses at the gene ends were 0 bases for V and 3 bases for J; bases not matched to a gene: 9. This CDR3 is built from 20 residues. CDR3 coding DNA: TGTGCCAGCAGCTTAACGGCCGGGACTAGCGGGAGGGCCGGGACAGATACGCAGTATTTT. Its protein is CASSLTAGTSGRAGTDTQYF.

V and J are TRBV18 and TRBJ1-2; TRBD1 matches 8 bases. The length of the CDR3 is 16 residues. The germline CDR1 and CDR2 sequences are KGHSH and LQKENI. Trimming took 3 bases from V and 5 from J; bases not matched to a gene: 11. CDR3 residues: CASSPNSGTGAYGYTF. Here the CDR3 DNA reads TGTGCCAGCTCACCGAACTCCGGGACAGGCGCTTATGGCTACACCTTC.

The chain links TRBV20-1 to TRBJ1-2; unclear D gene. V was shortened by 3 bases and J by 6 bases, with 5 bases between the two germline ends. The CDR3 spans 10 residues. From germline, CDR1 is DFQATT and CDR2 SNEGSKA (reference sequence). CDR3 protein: CSARIDGYTF. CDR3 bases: TGCAGTGCTAGGATAGATGGCTACACCTTC.

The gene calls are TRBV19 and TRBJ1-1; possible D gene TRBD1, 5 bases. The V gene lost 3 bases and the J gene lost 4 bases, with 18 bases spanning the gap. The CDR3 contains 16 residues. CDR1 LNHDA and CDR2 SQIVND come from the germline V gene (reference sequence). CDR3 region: CASSMGVRDFATEAFF. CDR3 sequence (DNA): TGTGCCAGTAGTATGGGAGTAAGGGACTTCGCCACTGAAGCTTTCTTT.

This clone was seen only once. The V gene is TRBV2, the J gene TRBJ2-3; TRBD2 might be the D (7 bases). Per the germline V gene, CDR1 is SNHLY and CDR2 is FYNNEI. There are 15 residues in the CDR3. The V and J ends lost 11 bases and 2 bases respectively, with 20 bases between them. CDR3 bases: TGTGCCGCCAAGGGGAGGGGGGGTTTCACAGATACGCAGTATTTT. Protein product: CAAKGRGGFTDTQYF.

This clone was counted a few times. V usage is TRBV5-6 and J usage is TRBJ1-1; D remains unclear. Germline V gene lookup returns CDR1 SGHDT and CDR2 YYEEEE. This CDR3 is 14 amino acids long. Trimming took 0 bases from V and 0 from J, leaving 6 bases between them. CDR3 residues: CASSLGRLNTEAFF. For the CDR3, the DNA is TGTGCCAGCAGCTTGGGCAGGTTGAACACTGAAGCTTTCTTT.

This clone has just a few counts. The CDR3 bases are TGTGCTACTACTTTGAAAGACTCCACTGAAGCTTTCTTT. Amino acids: CATTLKDSTEAFF. The V gene is TRBV12-5, the J gene TRBJ1-1; no clear D. Between the trimmed V and J ends, which lost 10 bases and 4 bases, there was a span of 16 bases. CDR3 size: 13 residues. Germline V lookup: CDR1 LGHNT, CDR2 FRNRAP.

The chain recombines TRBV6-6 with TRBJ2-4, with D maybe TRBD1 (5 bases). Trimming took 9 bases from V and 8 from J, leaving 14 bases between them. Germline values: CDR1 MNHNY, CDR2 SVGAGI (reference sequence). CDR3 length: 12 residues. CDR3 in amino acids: CASGRRADIQYF. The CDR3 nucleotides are TGTGCCAGTGGTCGCAGGGCCGACATTCAGTACTTC.

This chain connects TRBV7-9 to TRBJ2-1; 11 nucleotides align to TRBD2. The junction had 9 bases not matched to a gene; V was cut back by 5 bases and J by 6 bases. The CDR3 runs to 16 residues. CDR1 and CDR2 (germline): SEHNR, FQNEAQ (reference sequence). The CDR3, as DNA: TGTGCCAGCAGCGCCTCTCTAGCGGGAGGACGCAATGAGCAGTTCTTC. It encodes CASSASLAGGRNEQFF.

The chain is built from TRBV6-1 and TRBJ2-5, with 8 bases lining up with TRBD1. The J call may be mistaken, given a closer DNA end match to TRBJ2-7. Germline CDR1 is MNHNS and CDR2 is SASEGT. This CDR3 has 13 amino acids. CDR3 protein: CASRDRERYEQYF. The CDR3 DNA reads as TGTGCCAGCAGGGACAGGGAAAGATACGAGCAGTACTTC.

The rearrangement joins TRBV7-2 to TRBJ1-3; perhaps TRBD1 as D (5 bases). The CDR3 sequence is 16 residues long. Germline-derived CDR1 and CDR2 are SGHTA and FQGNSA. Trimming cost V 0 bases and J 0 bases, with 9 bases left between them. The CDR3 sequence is CASSLATGLSGNTIYF. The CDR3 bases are TGTGCCAGCAGCTTAGCCACAGGCCTCTCTGGAAACACCATATATTTT.

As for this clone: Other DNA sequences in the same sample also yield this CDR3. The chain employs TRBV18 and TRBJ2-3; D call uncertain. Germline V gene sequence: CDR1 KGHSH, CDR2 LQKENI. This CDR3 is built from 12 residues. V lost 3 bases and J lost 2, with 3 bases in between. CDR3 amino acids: CASSPYTDTQYF. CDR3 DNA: TGTGCCAGCTCACCCTACACAGATACGCAGTATTTT.

The CDR3 loop reads CASSVVSENTEAFF. DNA of the CDR3: TGTGCCAGCAGCGTAGTGTCAGAGAACACTGAAGCTTTCTTT. The chain joins TRBV9 to TRBJ1-1; D not certain. Germline V CDR1 and CDR2: SGDLS, YYNGEE. V lost 0 bases and J 1 base, leaving 7 bases between the germline ends. The CDR3 loop spans 14 amino acids. Using reference TRBV9 and TRBJ1-1 for the parts outside the CDR3, the full variable domain is DSGVTQTPKHLITATGQRVTLRCSPRSGDLSVYWYQQSLDQGLQFLIQYYNGEERAKGNILERFSAQQFPDLHSELNLSSLELGDSALYFCASSVVSENTEAFFGQGTRLTVV.

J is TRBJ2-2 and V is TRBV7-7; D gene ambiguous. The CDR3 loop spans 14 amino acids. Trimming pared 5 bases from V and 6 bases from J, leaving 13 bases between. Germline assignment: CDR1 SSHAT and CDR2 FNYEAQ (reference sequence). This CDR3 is CASSPRHPSGELFF. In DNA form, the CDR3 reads TGTGCCAGCAGCCCAAGACACCCGTCCGGGGAGCTGTTTTTT.

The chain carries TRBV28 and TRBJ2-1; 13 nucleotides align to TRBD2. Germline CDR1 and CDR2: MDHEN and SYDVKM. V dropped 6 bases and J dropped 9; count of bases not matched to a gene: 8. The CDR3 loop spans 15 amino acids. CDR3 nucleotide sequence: TGTGCCAGCAGGCTAACTAGCGGGAGGGCCGGTGAGCAGTTCTTC. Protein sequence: CASRLTSGRAGEQFF. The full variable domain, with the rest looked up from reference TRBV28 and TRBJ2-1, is DVKVTQSSRYLVKRTGEKVFLECVQDMDHENMFWYRQDPGLGLRLIYFSYDVKMKEKGDIPEGYSVSREKKERFSLILESASTNQTSMYLCASRLTSGRAGEQFFGPGTRLTVL.

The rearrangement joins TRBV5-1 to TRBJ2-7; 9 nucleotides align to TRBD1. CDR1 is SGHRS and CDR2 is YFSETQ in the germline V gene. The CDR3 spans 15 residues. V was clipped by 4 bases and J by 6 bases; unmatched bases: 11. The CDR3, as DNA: TGCGCCAGCAGCCTGGGGGACAGGGTGAAGGGCGAGCAGTACTTC. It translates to CASSLGDRVKGEQYF.

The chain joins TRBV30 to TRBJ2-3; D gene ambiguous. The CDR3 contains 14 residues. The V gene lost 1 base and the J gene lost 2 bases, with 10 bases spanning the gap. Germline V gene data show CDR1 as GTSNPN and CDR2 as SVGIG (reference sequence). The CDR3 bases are TGTGCCTGGAGTGCACCTGTGATCACAGATACGCAGTATTTT. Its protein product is CAWSAPVITDTQYF.